A selection of T cell receptor beta chains follows, all from one sample in a study of shared clonotypes between healthy human individuals. Data came from immunoSEQ multiplex PCR; TCRdb stores just in-frame clones and leaves some out. The table has approximately 2.5 million clones, more than 85% seen once. The source material was naive CD4+ T cells from PBMCs. The receptors were gathered from a man between 18 and 29 years old in good health. Some clones in this sample may be carry-over from other donors' samples. Both conserved end residues are part of each CDR3. The D gene is left open where the match is weak. The size field is filled for only some rows; it gives once, few, many or a size class.

J gene | D gene | clone size | V gene | CDR3 DNA | CDR3 protein
TRBJ1-5 | . | . | TRBV15 | TGTGCCACCAGCATTGGGACGGACCCGCTGAGCCCCCAGCATTTT | CATSIGTDPLSPQHF
TRBJ2-5 | . | . | TRBV9 | TGTGCCAGCAGCGTCTCTAGCGCTTCCCAAGAGACCCAGTACTTC | CASSVSSASQETQYF
TRBJ2-3 | TRBD2 | . | TRBV18 | TGTGCCAGCTCCCCCCTAGCGGTTAGCACAGATACGCAGTATTTT | CASSPLAVSTDTQYF
TRBJ1-4 | TRBD1 | once | TRBV7-9 | TGTGCCAGCAGCCTCCGACAGGGAGGCGAAAAACTGTTTTTT | CASSLRQGGEKLFF
TRBJ1-2 | . | . | TRBV7-9 | TGTGCCAGCAGCTTAGGGTCGGCCAACTATGGCTACACCTTC | CASSLGSANYGYTF
TRBJ2-1 | . | . | TRBV10-3 | TGTGCCATCAGTGATATGGCGGGATCCAACAATGAGCAGTTCTTC | CAISDMAGSNNEQFF
TRBJ2-4 | . | . | TRBV20-1 | TGCAGTGCTGAAGGGACACGAAGGTACTTC | CSAEGTRRYF
TRBJ2-1 | TRBD1 | . | TRBV6-5 | TGTGCCAGCAGTTACTTACCGGGACAGGGACCCAATGAGCAGTTCTTC | CASSYLPGQGPNEQFF
TRBJ2-3 | . | . | TRBV5-4 | TGTGCCAGCAGCTTGGTAGGAGATACGCAGTATTTT | CASSLVGDTQYF
TRBJ2-1 | . | . | TRBV7-2 | TGTGCCAGCAGCTTGAGGCGTTACAATGAGCAGTTCTTC | CASSLRRYNEQFF
TRBJ2-3 | . | . | TRBV18 | TGTGCCAGCTCACCGACAAAGGTACCGACAGGTCTCGGCACAGATACGCAGTATTTT | CASSPTKVPTGLGTDTQYF
TRBJ1-5 | . | . | TRBV19 | TGTGCCAGTAGTATATACTCAGAGTATAGCAATCAGCCCCAGCATTTT | CASSIYSEYSNQPQHF
TRBJ2-2 | . | . | TRBV27 | TGTGCCAGCAACCAGGGAGAAAAGGGTAGGGGGGAGCTGTTTTTT | CASNQGEKGRGELFF
TRBJ2-1 | . | . | TRBV10-3 | TGTGCCATCAGTGAGTCAGGCGCTTTATCCTACAATGAGCAGTTCTTC | CAISESGALSYNEQFF
TRBJ1-1 | . | . | TRBV14 | TGTGCCAGCAGCCAATCTGGCTTAGCGGGTGAAGCTTTCTTT | CASSQSGLAGEAFF
TRBJ2-3 | . | . | TRBV12-5 | TGTGCTAGTGGTTTGGTACTAGGGACCCGTCATACGCAGTATTTT | CASGLVLGTRHTQYF
TRBJ2-1 | TRBD2 | . | TRBV5-4 | TGTGCCAGCAGCAGGCGGGGTTCTAGCGGGAGAGGCAATGAGCAGTTCTTC | CASSRRGSSGRGNEQFF
TRBJ2-1 | . | . | TRBV19 | TGTGCCAGTAGTCACCCCGTGGGGATTAGTAGTTACGCCAATGAGCAGTTCTTC | CASSHPVGISSYANEQFF
TRBJ2-1 | TRBD2 | . | TRBV2 | TGTGCCAGCAGATTGACTAGCGGGAGGCCCGGATACAATGAGCAGTTCTTC | CASRLTSGRPGYNEQFF
TRBJ2-3 | . | once | TRBV5-1 | TGCGCCAGCAGCCACCGATCAAACGAGGATACGCAGTATTTT | CASSHRSNEDTQYF
TRBJ2-1 | TRBD2 | . | TRBV7-9 | TGTGCCAGCAGCTTGGGACTAGCGGGAGTCGGATATTCAGACAATGAGCAGTTCTTC | CASSLGLAGVGYSDNEQFF
TRBJ1-3 | . | . | TRBV27 | TGTGCCAGCAGGGCCCTTTCTGGAAACACCATATATTTT | CASRALSGNTIYF
TRBJ2-7 | . | . | TRBV7-2 | TGTGCCAGCAGCCTTCGTCAGGGCCCCTACGAGCAGTACTTC | CASSLRQGPYEQYF
TRBJ2-1 | . | . | TRBV2 | TGTGCCAGCAGTCCACGACTCGGCAATGAGCAGTTCTTC | CASSPRLGNEQFF
TRBJ2-7 | TRBD2 | . | TRBV5-1 | TGCGCCAGCAGCCCCACCGGGACTAGCTACGAGCAGTACTTC | CASSPTGTSYEQYF
TRBJ2-7 | . | . | TRBV5-6 | TGTGCCAGCAGCCTCCGAGAGGGGGGATACGAGCAGTACTTC | CASSLREGGYEQYF